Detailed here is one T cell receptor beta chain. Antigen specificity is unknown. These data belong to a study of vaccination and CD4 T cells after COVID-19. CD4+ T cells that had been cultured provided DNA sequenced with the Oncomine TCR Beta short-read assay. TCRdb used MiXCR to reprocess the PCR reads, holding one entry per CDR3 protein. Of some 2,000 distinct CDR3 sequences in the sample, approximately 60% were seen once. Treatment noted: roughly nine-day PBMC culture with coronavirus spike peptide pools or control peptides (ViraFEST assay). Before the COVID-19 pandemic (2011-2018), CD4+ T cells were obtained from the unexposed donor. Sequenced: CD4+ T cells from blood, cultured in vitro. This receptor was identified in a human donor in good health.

The CDR3 protein is CSLGLADTQYF. As DNA, the CDR3 is TGCAGCTTGGGCCTGGCAGATACGCAGTATTTT. The chain recombines TRBV29-1 with TRBJ2-3; D gene ambiguous. V lost 8 bases, J lost 4 bases, and 10 bases lay in between. CDR1 and CDR2 from the germline V gene are SQVTM and ANQGSEA. The CDR3 sequence is 11 residues long.